This T cell receptor beta chain was identified during a study of read filtering for tumor transcriptome and immune sequencing. Study-wide background: Patients were approximately 17 male and around 15 female, mean age 65.9 years, range roughly 47 to 80. Whole-transcriptome libraries were prepared after DNase treatment. IR-seq gave about 3.5 to 10.27 million TCR reads per sample; RNA-seq gave roughly 80 to 1273.

At the time of active disease, bone marrow was collected from every patient. Molecular barcoded adaptors covering alpha/delta and beta/gamma chains were used on roughly 400 ng RNA. TCRdb called the reads again in MiXCR, with one record for every CDR3 protein. The repertoire includes 100,000 to 150,000 distinct CDR3 sequences, approximately 13% of them detected once, and roughly 9.6% sits in the top ten. The germline V gene has CDR1 SGHRS and CDR2 YFSETQ. Losses at the gene ends were 2 bases for V and 5 bases for J; bases not matched to a gene: 7. The CDR3 is made up of 15 amino acids. This clonotype was seen repeatedly, ten times or more.

The rearrangement uses TRBV5-1 and TRBJ2-7; TRBD2 matches at 10 bases. The specimen sequenced was a population of CD138-negative cells sorted from bone marrow. The receptor's source is a donor aged 40 or older with multiple myeloma. The CDR3 loop is CASSFSSGRVDEQYF. CDR3 bases: TGCGCCAGCAGCTTTTCGAGCGGGAGGGTAGACGAGCAGTACTTC.